Listed here are 2 T cell receptor beta chains from one sample, sequenced in a study of blood T cell repertoires in COVID-19. Assay used: immunoSEQ multiplex PCR; TCRdb lists only in-frame clones, some missing. This table has around 400,000 clones, roughly 88% appearing once. Sequenced material: PBMCs or T cells enriched from blood (not recorded which). The receptors derive from a woman under 30 who had been exposed to COVID-19.

This rearrangement joins TRBV10-3 to TRBJ1-1, with 8 bases that match TRBD1. In germline, CDR1 is ENHRY, CDR2 SYGVKD. J lost 1 base, V lost 6 bases, and 7 bases had no gene match. The CDR3 spans 15 residues. In DNA, the CDR3 is TGTGCCATCAGGACTTCAGGGGGCCCGAACACTGAAGCTTTCTTT. It is translated as CAIRTSGGPNTEAFF.

The chain joins TRBV6-4 to TRBJ2-2, with TRBD1 matching 7 bases. The V gene end was trimmed by 6 bases and the J gene end by 3 bases; junction bases not matched to a gene: 4. Germline loops: CDR1 MRHNA, CDR2 SNTAGT. This CDR3 is 14 amino acids long. This chain's CDR3 is CASSEQGDTGELFF. DNA for the CDR3: TGTGCCAGCAGCGAGCAGGGGGACACCGGGGAGCTGTTTTTT.